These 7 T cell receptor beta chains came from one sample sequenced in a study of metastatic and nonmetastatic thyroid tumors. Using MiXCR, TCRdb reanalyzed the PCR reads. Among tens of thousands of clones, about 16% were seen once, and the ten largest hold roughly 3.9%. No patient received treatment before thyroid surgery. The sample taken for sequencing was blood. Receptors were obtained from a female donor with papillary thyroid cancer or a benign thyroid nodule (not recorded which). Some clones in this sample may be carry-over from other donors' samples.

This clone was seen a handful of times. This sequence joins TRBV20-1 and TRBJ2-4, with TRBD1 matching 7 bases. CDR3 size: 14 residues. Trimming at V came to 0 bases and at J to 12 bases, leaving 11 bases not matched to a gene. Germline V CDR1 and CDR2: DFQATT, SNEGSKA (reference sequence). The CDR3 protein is CSARDFTGVDTQYF. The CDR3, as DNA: TGCAGTGCTAGAGATTTTACAGGGGTGGACACTCAGTACTTC.

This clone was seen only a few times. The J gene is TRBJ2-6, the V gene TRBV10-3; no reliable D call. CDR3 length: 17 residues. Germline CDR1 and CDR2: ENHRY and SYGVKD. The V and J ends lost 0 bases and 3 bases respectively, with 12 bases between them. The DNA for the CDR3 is TGTGCCATCAGTGAGTCGACCGTGAAGTTTGGGGCCAACGTCCTGACTTTC. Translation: CAISESTVKFGANVLTF.

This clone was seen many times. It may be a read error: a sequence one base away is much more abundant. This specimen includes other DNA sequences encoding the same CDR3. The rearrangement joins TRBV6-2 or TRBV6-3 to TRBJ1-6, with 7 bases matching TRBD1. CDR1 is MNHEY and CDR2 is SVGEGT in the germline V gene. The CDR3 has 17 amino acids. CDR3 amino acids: CASSPHRGGIFDSPLHF. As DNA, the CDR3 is TGCGCCAGCAGCCCCCACAGGGGCGGGATATTTGATTCACCCCTCCACTTT.

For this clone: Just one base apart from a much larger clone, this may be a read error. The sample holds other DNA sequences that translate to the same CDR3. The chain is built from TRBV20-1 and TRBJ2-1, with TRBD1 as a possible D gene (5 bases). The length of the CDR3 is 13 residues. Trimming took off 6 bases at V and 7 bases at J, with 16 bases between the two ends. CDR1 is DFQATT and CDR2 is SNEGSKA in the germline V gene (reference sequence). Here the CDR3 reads CSAHQPGQNEQFF. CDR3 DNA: TGCAGTGCCCACCAACCAGGGCAGAATGAGCAGTTCTTC.

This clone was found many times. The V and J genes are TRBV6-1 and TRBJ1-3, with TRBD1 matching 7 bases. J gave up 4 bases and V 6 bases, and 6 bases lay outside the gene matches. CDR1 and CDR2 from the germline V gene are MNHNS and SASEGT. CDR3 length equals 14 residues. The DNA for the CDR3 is TGTGCCAGCAGCCTACAGGGGAAAGGAAACACCATATATTTT. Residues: CASSLQGKGNTIYF.

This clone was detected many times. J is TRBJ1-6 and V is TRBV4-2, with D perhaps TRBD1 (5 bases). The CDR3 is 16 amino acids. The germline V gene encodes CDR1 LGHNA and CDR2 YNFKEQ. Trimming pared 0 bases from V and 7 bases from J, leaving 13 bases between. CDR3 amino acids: CASSQDAGGVNSPLHF. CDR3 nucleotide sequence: TGTGCCAGCAGCCAAGATGCGGGAGGGGTCAATTCACCCCTCCACTTT.

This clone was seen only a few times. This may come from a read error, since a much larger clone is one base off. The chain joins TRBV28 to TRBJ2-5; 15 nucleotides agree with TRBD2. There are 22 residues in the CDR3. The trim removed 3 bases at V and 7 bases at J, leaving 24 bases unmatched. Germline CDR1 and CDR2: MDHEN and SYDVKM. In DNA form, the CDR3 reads TGTGCCAGCAGTTTTAGGGTCCCGCAGTACCCGGGACTAGCGGGGGGAGTAGGGACCCAGTACTTC. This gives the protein CASSFRVPQYPGLAGGVGTQYF.